Reported below is one TCR beta chain. These data originate in a study of blood T cell repertoires in COVID-19. Background on the study: Acute and convalescent COVID-19 samples came from the United States, Italy and Spain. T cells, B-cell-depleted T cells, or PBMCs supplied cDNA or gDNA.

Authors' methods: Reference gene primers were amplified, and this amplification served to estimate nucleated cell counts. Some clones are missing from TCRdb's copy, which holds only in-frame ones; the method was immunoSEQ multiplex PCR. V, J and clone size reflect that table, while D and trimming were determined from the DNA. The repertoire holds about 180,000 clones, with nearly 80% as singletons. The ends lost 1 base at V and 7 bases at J; junction bases unmatched: 8. CDR1 and CDR2 (germline): SGHKS, YYEKEE (reference sequence). CDR3 length: 16 amino acids. Sequencing was performed on peripheral blood. The receptor was derived from a woman in her 70s with acute or convalescent COVID-19. V usage is TRBV5-5 and J usage is TRBJ1-6, with TRBD1 identical over 7 bases. CDR3 DNA sequence: TGTGCCAGCAGCTTGACTGACAGGGTCGGAAATTCACCCCTCCACTTT. Translation: CASSLTDRVGNSPLHF.